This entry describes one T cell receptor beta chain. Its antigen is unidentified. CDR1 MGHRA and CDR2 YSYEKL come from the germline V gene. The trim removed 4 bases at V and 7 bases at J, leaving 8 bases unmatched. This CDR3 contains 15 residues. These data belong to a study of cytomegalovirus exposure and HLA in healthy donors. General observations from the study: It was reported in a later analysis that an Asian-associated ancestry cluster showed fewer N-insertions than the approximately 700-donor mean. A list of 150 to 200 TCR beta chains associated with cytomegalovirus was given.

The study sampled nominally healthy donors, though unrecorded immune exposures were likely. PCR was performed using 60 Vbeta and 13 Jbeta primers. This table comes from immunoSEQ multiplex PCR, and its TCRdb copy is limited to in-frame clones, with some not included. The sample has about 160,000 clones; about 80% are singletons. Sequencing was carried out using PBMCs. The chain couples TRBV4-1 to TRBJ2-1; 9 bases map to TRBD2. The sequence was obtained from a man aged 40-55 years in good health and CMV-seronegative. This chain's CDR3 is CASSPRGSGSNEQFF. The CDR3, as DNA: TGCGCCAGCAGCCCCCGGGGTAGCGGGAGTAATGAGCAGTTCTTC.